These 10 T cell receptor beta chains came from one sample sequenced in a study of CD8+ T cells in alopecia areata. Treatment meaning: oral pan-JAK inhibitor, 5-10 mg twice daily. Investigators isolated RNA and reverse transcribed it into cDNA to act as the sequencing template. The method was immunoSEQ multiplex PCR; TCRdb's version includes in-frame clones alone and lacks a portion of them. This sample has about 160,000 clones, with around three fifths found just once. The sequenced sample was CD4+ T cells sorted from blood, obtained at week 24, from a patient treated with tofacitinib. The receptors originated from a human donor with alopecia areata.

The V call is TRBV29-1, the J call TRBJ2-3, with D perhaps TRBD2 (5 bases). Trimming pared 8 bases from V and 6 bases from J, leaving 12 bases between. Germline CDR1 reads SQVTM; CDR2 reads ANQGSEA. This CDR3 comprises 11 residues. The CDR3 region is CSPMEADTQYF. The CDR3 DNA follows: TGCAGCCCCATGGAGGCGGATACGCAGTATTTT.

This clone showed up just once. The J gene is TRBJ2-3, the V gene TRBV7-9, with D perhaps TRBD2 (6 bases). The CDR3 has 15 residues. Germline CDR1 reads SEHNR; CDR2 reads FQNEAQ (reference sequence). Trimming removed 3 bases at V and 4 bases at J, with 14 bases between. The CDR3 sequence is CASSFPGGVPDTQYF. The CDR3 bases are TGTGCCAGCAGCTTCCCGGGCGGGGTGCCAGATACGCAGTATTTT.

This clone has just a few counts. The CDR3 protein is CASSGINTEAFF. The CDR3 DNA reads TGTGCCAGCTCCGGGATAAACACTGAAGCTTTCTTT. J is TRBJ1-1 and V is TRBV18, with no clear D. V lost 6 bases and J 2 bases, leaving 7 bases between the germline ends. This CDR3 has 12 amino acids. Germline V CDR1 and CDR2: KGHSH, LQKENI.

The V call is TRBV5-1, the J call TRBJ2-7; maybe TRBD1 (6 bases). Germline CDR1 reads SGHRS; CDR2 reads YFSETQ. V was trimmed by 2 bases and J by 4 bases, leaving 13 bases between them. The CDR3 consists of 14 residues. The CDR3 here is CASSLQGELYEQYF. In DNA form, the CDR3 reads TGCGCCAGCAGCTTACAGGGAGAACTTTACGAGCAGTACTTC.

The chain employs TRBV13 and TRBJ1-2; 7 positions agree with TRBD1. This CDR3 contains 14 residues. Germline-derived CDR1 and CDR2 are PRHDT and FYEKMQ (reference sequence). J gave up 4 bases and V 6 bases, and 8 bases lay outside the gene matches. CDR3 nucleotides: TGTGCCAGCAGGCCGACAGGGTGGGGCTATGGCTACACCTTC. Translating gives CASRPTGWGYGYTF.

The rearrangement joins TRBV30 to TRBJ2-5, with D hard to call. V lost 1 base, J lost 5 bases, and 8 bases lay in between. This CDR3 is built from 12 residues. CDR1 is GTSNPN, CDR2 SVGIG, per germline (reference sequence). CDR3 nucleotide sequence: TGTGCCTGGAGTGCGTTTTTGGAGACCCAGTACTTC. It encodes CAWSAFLETQYF. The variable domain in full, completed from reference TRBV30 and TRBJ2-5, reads SQTIHQWPATLVQPVGSPLSLECTVEGTSNPNLYWYRQAAGRGLQLLFYSVGIGQISSEVPQNLSASRPQDRQFILSSKKLLLSDSGFYLCAWSAFLETQYFGPGTRLLVL.

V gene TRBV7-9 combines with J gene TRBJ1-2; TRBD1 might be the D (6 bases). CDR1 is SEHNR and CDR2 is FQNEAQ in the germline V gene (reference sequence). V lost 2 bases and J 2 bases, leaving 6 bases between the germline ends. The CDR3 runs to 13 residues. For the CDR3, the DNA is TGTGCCAGCAGCTTACAGGGGAACTATGGCTACACCTTC. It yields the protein CASSLQGNYGYTF.

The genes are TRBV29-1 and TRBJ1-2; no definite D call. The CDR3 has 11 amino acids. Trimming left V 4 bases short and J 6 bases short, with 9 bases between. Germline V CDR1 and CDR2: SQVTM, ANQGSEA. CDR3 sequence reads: CSVAEVDGYTF. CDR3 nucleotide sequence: TGCAGCGTTGCAGAGGTAGATGGCTACACCTTC. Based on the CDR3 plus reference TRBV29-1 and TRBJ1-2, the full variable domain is SAVISQKPSRDICQRGTSLTIQCQVDSQVTMMFWYRQQPGQSLTLIATANQGSEATYESGFVIDKFPISRPNLTFSTLTVSNMSPEDSSIYLCSVAEVDGYTFGSGTRLTVV.

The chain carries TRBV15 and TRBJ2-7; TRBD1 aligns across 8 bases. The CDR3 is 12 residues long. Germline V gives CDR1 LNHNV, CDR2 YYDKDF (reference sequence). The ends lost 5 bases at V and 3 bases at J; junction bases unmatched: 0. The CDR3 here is CATSDRGYEQYF. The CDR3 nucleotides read TGTGCCACCAGCGACAGGGGCTACGAGCAGTACTTC.

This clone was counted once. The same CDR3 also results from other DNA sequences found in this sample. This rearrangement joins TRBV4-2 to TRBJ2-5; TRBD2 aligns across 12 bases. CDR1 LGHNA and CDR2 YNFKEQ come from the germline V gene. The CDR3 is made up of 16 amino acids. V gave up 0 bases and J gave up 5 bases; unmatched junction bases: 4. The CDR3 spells CASSQDLAGGPETQYF. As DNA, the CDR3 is TGTGCCAGCAGCCAAGACCTAGCGGGGGGGCCGGAGACCCAGTACTTC.